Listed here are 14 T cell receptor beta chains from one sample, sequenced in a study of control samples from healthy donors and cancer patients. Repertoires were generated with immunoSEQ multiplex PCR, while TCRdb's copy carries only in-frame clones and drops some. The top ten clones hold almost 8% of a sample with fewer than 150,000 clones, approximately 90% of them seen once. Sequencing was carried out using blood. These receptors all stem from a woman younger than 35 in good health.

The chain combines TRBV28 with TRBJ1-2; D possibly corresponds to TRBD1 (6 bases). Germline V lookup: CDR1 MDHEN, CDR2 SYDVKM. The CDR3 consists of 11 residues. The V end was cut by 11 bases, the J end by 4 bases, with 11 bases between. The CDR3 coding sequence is TGTGCCGTACGGGACATCTATGGCTACACCTTC. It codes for CAVRDIYGYTF.

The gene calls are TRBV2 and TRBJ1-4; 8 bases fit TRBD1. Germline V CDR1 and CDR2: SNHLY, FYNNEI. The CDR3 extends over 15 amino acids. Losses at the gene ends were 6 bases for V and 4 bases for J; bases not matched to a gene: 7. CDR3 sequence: CASSDIDRGNEKLFF. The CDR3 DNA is TGTGCCAGCAGCGACATCGACAGGGGTAATGAAAAACTGTTTTTT.

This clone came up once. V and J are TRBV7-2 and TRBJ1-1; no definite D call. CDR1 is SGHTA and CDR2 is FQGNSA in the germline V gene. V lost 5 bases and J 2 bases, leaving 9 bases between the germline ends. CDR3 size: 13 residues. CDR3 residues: CASSPRTNTEAFF. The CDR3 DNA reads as TGTGCCAGCAGCCCAAGGACCAACACTGAAGCTTTCTTT. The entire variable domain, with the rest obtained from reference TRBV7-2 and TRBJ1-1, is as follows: GAGVSQSPSNKVTEKGKDVELRCDPISGHTALYWYRQSLGQGLEFLIYFQGNSAPDKSGLPSDRFSAERTGGSVSTLTIQRTQQEDSAVYLCASSPRTNTEAFFGQGTRLTVV.

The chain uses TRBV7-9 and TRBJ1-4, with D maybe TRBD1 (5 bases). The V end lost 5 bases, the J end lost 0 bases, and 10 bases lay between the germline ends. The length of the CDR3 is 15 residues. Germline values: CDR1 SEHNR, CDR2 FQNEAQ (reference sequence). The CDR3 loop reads CASSDRRATNEKLFF. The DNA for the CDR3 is TGTGCCAGCAGCGACCGCAGGGCAACTAATGAAAAACTGTTTTTT.

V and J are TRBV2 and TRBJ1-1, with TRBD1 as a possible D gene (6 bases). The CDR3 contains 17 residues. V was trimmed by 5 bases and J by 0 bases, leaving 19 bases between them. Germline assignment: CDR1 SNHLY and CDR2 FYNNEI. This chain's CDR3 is CASSYRDWYGLNTEAFF. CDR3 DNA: TGTGCCAGCAGTTACAGGGATTGGTATGGTCTGAACACTGAAGCTTTCTTT.

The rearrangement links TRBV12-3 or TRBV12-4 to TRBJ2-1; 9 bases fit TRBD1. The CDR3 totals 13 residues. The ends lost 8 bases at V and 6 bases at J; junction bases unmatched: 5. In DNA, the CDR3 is TGTGCCAGCGGACAGGGGTTAGGCAATGAGCAGTTCTTC. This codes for CASGQGLGNEQFF.

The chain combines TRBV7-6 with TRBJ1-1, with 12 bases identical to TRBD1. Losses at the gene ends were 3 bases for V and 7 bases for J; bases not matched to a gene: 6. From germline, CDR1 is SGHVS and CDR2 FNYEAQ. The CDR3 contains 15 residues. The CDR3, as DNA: TGTGCCAGCAGCTTTCCGGGACAGGGGGCGGATGAAGCTTTCTTT. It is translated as CASSFPGQGADEAFF.

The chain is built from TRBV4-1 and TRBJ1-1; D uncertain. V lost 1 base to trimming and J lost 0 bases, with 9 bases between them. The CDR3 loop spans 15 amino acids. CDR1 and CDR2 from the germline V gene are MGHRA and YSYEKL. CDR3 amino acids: CASSQALPLNTEAFF. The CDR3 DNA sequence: TGCGCCAGCAGCCAAGCCTTACCTTTGAACACTGAAGCTTTCTTT.

This CDR3 reads CASSRYPPGQVRYEQYF. The CDR3 nucleotides read TGTGCCAGCAGTCGATACCCCCCGGGACAGGTCCGTTACGAGCAGTACTTC. This chain connects TRBV27 to TRBJ2-7; 8 nucleotides agree with TRBD1. From germline, CDR1 is MNHEY and CDR2 SMNVEV (reference sequence). After removal of 5 bases from V and 4 bases from J, the junction contained 16 bases not matched to a gene. There are 17 residues in the CDR3.

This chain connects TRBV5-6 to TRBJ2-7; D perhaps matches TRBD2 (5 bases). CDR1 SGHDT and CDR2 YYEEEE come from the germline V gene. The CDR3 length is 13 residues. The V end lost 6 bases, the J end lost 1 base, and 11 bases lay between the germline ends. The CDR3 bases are TGTGCCAGCATGGGGAGTTGGTCCTACGAGCAGTACTTC. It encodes CASMGSWSYEQYF.

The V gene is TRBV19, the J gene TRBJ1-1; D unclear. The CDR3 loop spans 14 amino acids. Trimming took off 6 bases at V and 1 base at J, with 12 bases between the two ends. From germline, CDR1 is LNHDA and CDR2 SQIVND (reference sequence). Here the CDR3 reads CASSLGGWNTEAFF. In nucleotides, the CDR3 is TGTGCCAGTAGCTTGGGCGGCTGGAACACTGAAGCTTTCTTT. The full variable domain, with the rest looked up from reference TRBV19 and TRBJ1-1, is DGGITQSPKYLFRKEGQNVTLSCEQNLNHDAMYWYRQDPGQGLRLIYYSQIVNDFQKGDIAEGYSVSREKKESFPLTVTSAQKNPTAFYLCASSLGGWNTEAFFGQGTRLTVV.

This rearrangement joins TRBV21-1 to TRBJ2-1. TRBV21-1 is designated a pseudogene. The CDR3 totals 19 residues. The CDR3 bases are TGTGCCAGCAGCAAAGGTGGGTCTGTCGGTCTCATGATTTACAATGAGCAGTTCTTC. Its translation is CASSKGGSVGLMIYNEQFF.

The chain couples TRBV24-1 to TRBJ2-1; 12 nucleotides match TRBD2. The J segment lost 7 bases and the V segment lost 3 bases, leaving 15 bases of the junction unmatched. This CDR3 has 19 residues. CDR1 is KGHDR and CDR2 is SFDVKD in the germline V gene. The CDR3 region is CATSDPALPGLAGKNEQFF. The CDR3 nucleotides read TGTGCCACCAGTGATCCAGCGCTCCCGGGACTAGCGGGTAAAAATGAGCAGTTCTTC.

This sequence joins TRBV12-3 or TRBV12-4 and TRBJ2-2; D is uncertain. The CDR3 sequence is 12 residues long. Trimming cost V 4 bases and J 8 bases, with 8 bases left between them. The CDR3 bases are TGTGCCAGCAGTTCAAGTGCGGGGGAGCTGTTTTTT. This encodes CASSSSAGELFF.